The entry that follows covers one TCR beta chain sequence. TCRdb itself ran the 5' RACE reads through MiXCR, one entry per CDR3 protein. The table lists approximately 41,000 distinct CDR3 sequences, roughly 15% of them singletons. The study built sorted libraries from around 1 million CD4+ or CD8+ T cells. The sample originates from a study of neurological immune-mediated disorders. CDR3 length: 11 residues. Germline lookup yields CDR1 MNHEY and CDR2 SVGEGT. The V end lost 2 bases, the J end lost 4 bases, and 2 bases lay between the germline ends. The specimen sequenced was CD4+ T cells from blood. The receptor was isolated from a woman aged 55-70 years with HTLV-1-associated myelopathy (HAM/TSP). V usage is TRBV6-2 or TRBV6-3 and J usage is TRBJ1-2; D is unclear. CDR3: CASSYSYGYTF. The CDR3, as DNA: TGTGCCAGCAGTTACAGCTATGGCTACACCTTC.